The 19 T cell receptor beta chains listed next were all sequenced from one sample in a study of shared T cell receptors in the human thymus. Generated by immunoSEQ multiplex PCR, the TCRdb table keeps only in-frame clones and is missing some. The table shows about 380,000 clones, with approximately 95% occurring only once. The source material was thymocytes. These receptors were collected from a human donor.

V gene TRBV7-9 combines with J gene TRBJ1-3; unclear D gene. V was trimmed by 0 bases and J by 2 bases, leaving 17 bases between them. This CDR3 region has 18 residues. CDR1 and CDR2 from the germline V gene are SEHNR and FQNEAQ (reference sequence). Written as DNA, the CDR3 is TGTGCCAGCAGCTTAGCTGGCGGGCAAACGCTCGCTGGAAACACCATATATTTT. Translating it yields CASSLAGGQTLAGNTIYF.

The chain carries TRBV4-1 and TRBJ2-3; 8 bases agree with TRBD1. With 4 bases clipped from V and 3 bases from J, the junction kept 6 bases outside the gene matches. Germline V CDR1 and CDR2: MGHRA, YSYEKL. This CDR3 spans 15 amino acids. DNA of the CDR3: TGCGCCAGCAGCCCCGACAGGGGAAGGACAGATACGCAGTATTTT. Its translation is CASSPDRGRTDTQYF.

The rearrangement links TRBV18 to TRBJ1-1; D remains unclear. With 4 bases removed from V and 0 bases from J, the gap between germline ends came to 12 bases. CDR3 length: 15 residues. The V gene's germline CDR1 is KGHSH and CDR2 LQKENI. The DNA for the CDR3 is TGTGCCAGCTCACTGTCTGCAGAGCTGAACACTGAAGCTTTCTTT. This codes for CASSLSAELNTEAFF.

V is TRBV14 and J is TRBJ1-4, with D perhaps TRBD1 (5 bases). Germline lookup yields CDR1 SGHDN and CDR2 FVKESK. V lost 4 bases and J lost 7, with 19 bases in between. This CDR3 has 16 amino acids. The CDR3: CASSPPPRGRSEKLFF. In DNA, the CDR3 is TGTGCCAGCAGCCCTCCACCAAGGGGAAGAAGTGAAAAACTGTTTTTT.

The chain couples TRBV5-1 to TRBJ2-1, with 12 bases identical to TRBD1. CDR1 SGHRS and CDR2 YFSETQ come from the germline V gene. There are 16 residues in the CDR3. Trimming removed 2 bases from V and 6 bases from J; junction bases left unmatched: 6. The CDR3 nucleotides read TGCGCCAGCAGCTTTGTTGGGACAGGGGGCAGCAATGAGCAGTTCTTC. Translating gives CASSFVGTGGSNEQFF. Full variable domain (missing parts from reference TRBV5-1 and TRBJ2-1): KAGVTQTPRYLIKTRGQQVTLSCSPISGHRSVSWYQQTPGQGLQFLFEYFSETQRNKGNFPGRFSGRQFSNSRSEMNVSTLELGDSALYLCASSFVGTGGSNEQFFGPGTRLTVL.

CDR3 loop: CASSLGGGLNTEAFF. Written as DNA, the CDR3 is TGTGCCAGCAGCTTAGGAGGGGGCTTGAACACTGAAGCTTTCTTT. The V and J genes are TRBV11-3 and TRBJ1-1, with 7 bases identical to TRBD1. CDR3 length: 15 residues. Looked up from germline, CDR1 is SGHNT and CDR2 is YENEEA. Trimming cost V 1 base and J 0 bases; bases outside gene matches: 2.

The chain employs TRBV11-2 and TRBJ2-1; 11 bases map to TRBD2. The CDR3 contains 16 residues. V trimming: 5 bases; J trimming: 4 bases; junction bases outside the gene matches: 7. Germline CDR1 reads SGHAT; CDR2 reads FQNNGV. The CDR3 spells CASSLPTSGKYNEQFF. The CDR3, as DNA: TGTGCCAGCAGCCTACCGACTAGCGGGAAGTACAATGAGCAGTTCTTC.

The chain combines TRBV9 with TRBJ1-1; 8 bases fit TRBD1. Germline assignment: CDR1 SGDLS and CDR2 YYNGEE. The CDR3 has 15 amino acids. Trimming at V came to 3 bases and at J to 0 bases, leaving 4 bases not matched to a gene. CDR3 sequence (DNA): TGTGCCAGCAGCGGCGGACAGGGTATGAACACTGAAGCTTTCTTT. Its protein is CASSGGQGMNTEAFF.

The V and J genes are TRBV7-2 and TRBJ2-7; 9 bases line up with TRBD1. Germline V CDR1 and CDR2: SGHTA, FQGNSA. The CDR3 totals 16 residues. The V gene end was trimmed by 2 bases and the J gene end by 2 bases; junction bases not matched to a gene: 7. CDR3 bases: TGTGCCAGCAGCTTAAGAGTTGGGACAGGGACCTACGAGCAGTACTTC. It yields the protein CASSLRVGTGTYEQYF.

The chain is built from TRBV19 and TRBJ2-3, with TRBD1 matching over 7 bases. This CDR3 region has 13 residues. Trimming removed 8 bases from V and 0 bases from J; junction bases left unmatched: 2. Germline V gene sequence: CDR1 LNHDA, CDR2 SQIVND (reference sequence). The CDR3 loop reads CASRTGSTDTQYF. CDR3 DNA: TGTGCCAGTCGGACAGGTAGCACAGATACGCAGTATTTT. The full variable domain, with the rest looked up from reference TRBV19 and TRBJ2-3, is DGGITQSPKYLFRKEGQNVTLSCEQNLNHDAMYWYRQDPGQGLRLIYYSQIVNDFQKGDIAEGYSVSREKKESFPLTVTSAQKNPTAFYLCASRTGSTDTQYFGPGTRLTVL.

This sequence joins TRBV19 and TRBJ1-3; 7 bases are a match to TRBD1. The J segment lost 0 bases and the V segment lost 3 bases, leaving 8 bases of the junction unmatched. This CDR3 spans 17 amino acids. CDR1 and CDR2 (germline): LNHDA, SQIVND (reference sequence). Here the CDR3 DNA reads TGTGCCAGTAGTATGCCGGGACAGCGGACCTCTGGAAACACCATATATTTT. Its translation: CASSMPGQRTSGNTIYF.

The chain couples TRBV9 to TRBJ2-7, with 7 bases lining up with TRBD2. V trimming: 8 bases; J trimming: 4 bases; junction bases outside the gene matches: 15. The CDR3 loop spans 15 amino acids. CDR1 is SGDLS, CDR2 YYNGEE, per germline. The CDR3 bases are TGTGCCAGACCCTGCCCCCGGGACTATACGTACGAGCAGTACTTC. Translation gives CARPCPRDYTYEQYF.

The chain carries TRBV13 and TRBJ1-2; 8 positions agree with TRBD1. The V and J ends lost 5 bases and 4 bases, in that order; junction bases with no gene match: 9. Germline V gives CDR1 PRHDT, CDR2 FYEKMQ (reference sequence). The CDR3 covers 15 residues. The CDR3 DNA sequence: TGTGCCAGCAGCCCTTGGGCAGGGGGCAGCTATGGCTACACCTTC. Translation gives CASSPWAGGSYGYTF.

The chain links TRBV28 to TRBJ1-3; D is ambiguous. Looked up from germline, CDR1 is MDHEN and CDR2 is SYDVKM. CDR3 length: 14 amino acids. Trimming removed 7 bases at V and 4 bases at J, with 14 bases between. The CDR3 DNA reads TGTGCCAGCATCCCGGGAAATATCGGAAACACCATATATTTT. It codes for CASIPGNIGNTIYF.

V and J are TRBV6-5 and TRBJ1-1, with D uncertain. There are 16 residues in the CDR3. V was cut by 0 bases and J by 2 bases, with 13 bases left in between. Germline lookup yields CDR1 MNHEY and CDR2 SVGAGI. The DNA for the CDR3 is TGTGCCAGCAGTTACTCGAGTAAGGGTATAAACACTGAAGCTTTCTTT. Translated: CASSYSSKGINTEAFF.

The chain employs TRBV28 and TRBJ1-5; D uncertain. V shed 6 bases and J shed 6 bases, with 9 bases lying between them. The CDR3 consists of 12 residues. Germline V lookup: CDR1 MDHEN, CDR2 SYDVKM. The DNA for the CDR3 is TGTGCCAGCAGGGAAGGCATTCAGCCCCAGCATTTT. This translates into CASREGIQPQHF.

V is TRBV25-1 and J is TRBJ2-7, with 7 bases that match TRBD2. Germline CDR1 reads MGHDK; CDR2 reads SYGVNS. Trimming took 0 bases from V and 5 from J; bases not matched to a gene: 7. The CDR3 consists of 15 residues. The CDR3 DNA is TGTGCCAGCAGTGAATATATCCGGGAGGATAACGAGCAGTACTTC. It specifies CASSEYIREDNEQYF.

CDR3: CASSNTRKGDPYNEQFF. The DNA for the CDR3 is TGTGCCAGCAGCAACACCCGTAAGGGGGACCCTTACAATGAGCAGTTCTTC. The rearrangement uses TRBV28 and TRBJ2-1; possible D gene TRBD1, 6 bases. The germline V gene encodes CDR1 MDHEN and CDR2 SYDVKM. Trimming left V 6 bases short and J 4 bases short, with 22 bases between. The CDR3 sequence is 17 residues long.

CDR3 residues: CASRQRRGTEAFF. CDR3 nucleotides: TGTGCCAGCCGACAGAGGCGGGGCACTGAAGCTTTCTTT. The chain couples TRBV6-5 to TRBJ1-1, with a possible D match to TRBD1 (5 bases). V shed 8 bases and J shed 4 bases, with 14 bases lying between them. Germline-derived CDR1 and CDR2 are MNHEY and SVGAGI. The CDR3 sequence is 13 residues long.